Below, one T cell receptor (beta chain) is given with its context. This clonotype was detected ten times or more. Which antigen it targets is not known. Nothing much larger sits one base from this clone, and base qualities are not available. TCR beta CDR3 regions were amplified from RNA transcripts. A first-round RT-PCR of the TCR CDR3 used the HTBI primer set with the Qiagen OneStep RT-PCR kit. Libraries were constructed in a second round of multiplex PCR, after which size selection and purification were performed. Sequencing of the libraries was done on an Illumina HiSeq2000 using paired-end 100 bp reads. The authors processed their data as follows. Raw data were processed with SOAPnuke, discarding reads with adapters, uncalled bases, mean Phred below 15, or no exact constant-primer or identifier match. COPE v1.2.5 was used to merge the high-quality paired reads, and each unique nucleotide sequence was defined as a clonotype. MiTCR v1.1 was used to align clonotypes to the IMGT TRBV, TRBD and TRBJ reference segments. Analysis was restricted to V-J combinations with a frequency above 0.0001, which covered roughly 99% of repertoires. The TCS score was defined as F50 (clonal expansion) divided by E x V (chaos), with BLOSUM62-based TCRdist calculated between CDR3 peptides within each V-J. Welch's t-statistics and random forest reduced 514 V-J features to around 14, which were used in a naive Bayes classifier (R e1071). TCRdb passed the public sequencing reads through fastp at Q25 and MiXCR, retaining productive beta sequences. Each record represents a unique CDR3 protein, reported with the most common genes and DNA among its rows. TCRdb, rather than the study authors, made the V and J calls. This sample comprises about 300,000 distinct CDR3 sequences, 15% to 20% of them detected only once. The top ten constitute roughly a third of the sample.

From a lookup of the germline V gene (reference sequence), CDR1 and CDR2 are DFQATT and SNEGSKA. Germline trimming amounts to 3 bases on V and 4 bases on J, with 3 as the count of junction bases outside the gene matches. Inclusive of the bounding cysteine and phenylalanine, the CDR3 is 14 residues long. Only CDR3 DNA remains: 42 bases, in frame from the first base. This sample was included in a study of T cells in Graves' hyperthyroidism and ophthalmopathy (dated by TCRdb to the late 2010s). In terms of the full investigation: Peripheral blood samples were taken at the time of initial diagnosis, prior to any treatment. TCR V-J signatures able to tell the groups apart were searched for in a discovery cohort of more than 90 patients, of whom 43 had Graves' ophthalmopathy and 57 had stable Graves' hyperthyroidism. An independent validation cohort of under 20 hyperthyroidism patients and more than 15 patients who later progressed to ophthalmopathy tested prospective prediction of ophthalmopathy. The 80 to 100 discovery patients were randomly divided into training and test sets at a 7:3 ratio. In addition, the study compared T-cell repertoires in thyroid tissue and in blood from about six Graves' hyperthyroidism patients. After sampling, hyperthyroidism patients received methimazole starting at 30 mg daily, and ophthalmopathy patients received high-dose intravenous methylprednisolone. TCR Vbeta CDR3 sequencing of approximately 140 peripheral blood samples (under 45 ophthalmopathy, 75 or so hyperthyroidism and some 17 progressor patients) is reported in the paper. Points the paper makes about the study in general: Sample size was not statistically predetermined, and investigators were not blinded to group allocation. In cross-validation, a model built on a 13 V-J signature told ophthalmopathy apart from stable hyperthyroidism with approximately 90% sensitivity and about 81% specificity, and in testing the same model reached 80%/75%. Most expanded thyroid clonotypes (frequency above 0.001) were also detected in blood, suggesting blood repertoires may reflect thyroid immune responses. In validation, progression to ophthalmopathy was predicted by the model with more than 65% sensitivity and 72% to 85% specificity, a median of about 6.8 months before onset.

A patient counted as having stable Graves' hyperthyroidism if no progression to ophthalmopathy occurred over 18 months of follow-up. Hyperthyroidism patients were newly diagnosed, had a disease duration of under 2 months, and were aged 18 to 65 years. Any patient with an uncontrolled infection, another autoimmune disease, pregnancy or lactation was excluded. Diagnoses were established on the basis of clinical symptoms, serum thyroxine and TRAb, thyroid ultrasound, and orbital computed tomography. PBMCs were isolated from 10 ml of fresh peripheral blood by Ficoll-Paque density gradient centrifugation. Trizol reagent was used to extract total RNA, and RNA quality was then checked on an Agilent 2100 Bioanalyzer.

Sample: blood. The receptor comes from a man aged 25-45 years with Graves' hyperthyroidism. The chain is made from TRBV20-1 and TRBJ2-5; TRBD2 fits 12 bases in the junction. The base sequence is TGCAGTGCTAGGAGGGGACTAGCGGGAGAGACCCAGTACTTC. This yields the protein CSARRGLAGETQYF.